Below, 23 T cell receptor beta chains from the same sample are listed, as sequenced in a study of cytomegalovirus exposure and HLA in healthy donors. PCR involved 60 Vbeta and 13 Jbeta primers. The assay was immunoSEQ multiplex PCR, and TCRdb's table has in-frame clones only and misses some. The profile shows 150,000 or so clones, more than 70% of them singletons. The source material was PBMCs. The receptors derive from a man aged 18 to 30 in good health and CMV-seropositive.

Only a few counts were recorded for this clone. The chain links TRBV6-1 to TRBJ2-7, with D perhaps matching TRBD1 (7 bases). V lost 10 bases and J lost 5, with 21 bases in between. Germline CDR1 MNHNS, CDR2 SASEGT. The CDR3 contains 14 residues. The CDR3 spells CATTLTGRLHEQYF. The CDR3 DNA follows: TGTGCCACCACGTTGACAGGGAGGCTGCACGAGCAGTACTTC.

The V and J genes are TRBV18 and TRBJ2-1; TRBD1 agrees at 12 bases. Germline loops: CDR1 KGHSH, CDR2 LQKENI. J gave up 8 bases and V 2 bases, and 4 bases lay outside the gene matches. The CDR3 is 15 residues long. CDR3 protein: CASSPLGQGADEQFF. In DNA form, the CDR3 reads TGTGCCAGCTCACCATTGGGACAGGGGGCTGATGAGCAGTTCTTC.

The chain recombines TRBV19 with TRBJ2-7, with TRBD2 matching over 16 bases. V was clipped by 5 bases and J by 2 bases; unmatched bases: 6. Per germline, CDR1 LNHDA and CDR2 SQIVND (reference sequence). The CDR3 runs to 17 residues. CDR3 sequence reads: CASSLGTSGRGTYEQYF. CDR3 DNA sequence: TGTGCCAGTAGTCTTGGGACTAGCGGGAGGGGGACCTACGAGCAGTACTTC.

CDR3 in DNA: TGTGCCAGCTCACCGTCGGGGGATAATCAGCCCCAGCATTTT. It translates to CASSPSGDNQPQHF. This chain links TRBV18 with TRBJ1-5; a weak D match, TRBD1 (5 bases). The germline V gene encodes CDR1 KGHSH and CDR2 LQKENI. CDR3 length: 14 amino acids. Trimming took 3 bases from V and 4 from J, leaving 10 bases between them. The full variable domain, in which reference TRBV18 and TRBJ1-5 provide the parts outside the CDR3, is NAGVMQNPRHLVRRRGQEARLRCSPMKGHSHVYWYRQLPEEGLKFMVYLQKENIIDESGMPKERFSAEFPKEGPSILRIQQVVRGDSAAYFCASSPSGDNQPQHFGDGTRLSIL.

This clone was detected only once. An end of the junction differs from the germline gene, which may be a read error. The chain recombines TRBV7-9 with TRBJ2-3; 7 nucleotides line up with TRBD2. This CDR3 comprises 15 residues. Germline V lookup: CDR1 SEHNR, CDR2 FQNEAQ (reference sequence). CDR3 region: CPSSRVRTSTDTQYF. The DNA for the CDR3 is TGTCCCAGCAGCCGGGTTCGGACTAGTACAGATACGCAGTATTTT.

This clone was counted a single time. The chain combines TRBV9 with TRBJ1-2; tentatively, D is TRBD1 (6 bases). The CDR3 is made up of 16 amino acids. V was trimmed by 4 bases and J by 3 bases, leaving 19 bases between them. The V gene's germline CDR1 is SGDLS and CDR2 YYNGEE. CDR3 DNA: TGTGCCAGCAGCCGCGGGGGCCTCCCGGTGGACTATGGCTACACCTTC. Translated: CASSRGGLPVDYGYTF.

The rearrangement links TRBV19 to TRBJ1-4, with TRBD1 identical over 7 bases. The V segment lost 6 bases and the J segment 5 bases; nucleotides outside the gene matches: 6. The CDR3 spans 14 residues. Looked up from germline, CDR1 is LNHDA and CDR2 is SQIVND (reference sequence). CDR3 sequence: CASRPGTENEKLFF. CDR3 bases: TGTGCCAGTAGACCCGGGACAGAGAATGAAAAACTGTTTTTT.

This clone showed up just once. The CDR3 protein is CASSLKRETGELFF. In DNA form, the CDR3 reads TGTGCCAGCTCACTAAAGAGGGAGACCGGGGAGCTGTTTTTT. The genes are TRBV18 and TRBJ2-2; D may be TRBD2 (5 bases). Germline CDR1 KGHSH, CDR2 LQKENI. The CDR3 runs 14 residues. The V and J ends lost 4 bases and 5 bases respectively, with 11 bases between them.

The chain uses TRBV28 and TRBJ2-5; no definite D call. The DNA end is a closer match to TRBJ2-7, so the J assignment may be wrong. The CDR3 has 12 amino acids. CDR1 MDHEN and CDR2 SYDVKM come from the germline V gene. CDR3 DNA: TGTGCCAGCAGTCCTTGGGGCTACGAGCAGTACTTC. Amino acid sequence: CASSPWGYEQYF.

This clone turned up a few times. Other DNA sequences within the sample encode an identical CDR3. This rearrangement joins TRBV6-5 to TRBJ2-2, with TRBD2 matching over 7 bases. The germline CDR1 and CDR2 sequences are MNHEY and SVGAGI. This CDR3 region has 11 residues. The trim removed 6 bases at V and 8 bases at J, leaving 0 bases unmatched. The DNA for the CDR3 is TGTGCCAGCAGAGCGGGAGGGGAGCTGTTTTTT. Its translation: CASRAGGELFF.

The J gene is TRBJ2-7, the V gene TRBV28; D may be TRBD1 (6 bases). The CDR3 contains 13 residues. The V gene's germline CDR1 is MDHEN and CDR2 SYDVKM. The V end lost 6 bases, the J end lost 3 bases, and 12 bases lay between the germline ends. CDR3 bases: TGTGCCAGCAGACAGGGCATCCTCTACGAGCAGTACTTC. It is translated as CASRQGILYEQYF.

The rearrangement links TRBV19 to TRBJ1-2; tentative D call: TRBD1 (5 bases). Trimming took 5 bases from V and 8 from J, leaving 18 bases between them. The CDR3 runs 14 residues. Per the germline V gene, CDR1 is LNHDA and CDR2 is SQIVND (reference sequence). In nucleotides, the CDR3 is TGTGCCAGTAGTGCCCTCGGGACGGGGGAGGGCTACACCTTC. Protein sequence: CASSALGTGEGYTF.

This clone was seen a single time. This CDR3 is CASTKTSRGNIQYF. DNA for the CDR3: TGTGCCAGCACCAAGACATCCCGGGGAAACATTCAGTACTTC. The chain is built from TRBV28 and TRBJ2-4; weak D call: TRBD2 (5 bases). The CDR3 covers 14 residues. The germline V and J ends were trimmed by 7 bases and 6 bases, with 16 bases remaining between them. CDR1 MDHEN and CDR2 SYDVKM come from the germline V gene.

The genes are TRBV7-8 and TRBJ1-5; D is undetermined. V was pared by 3 bases and J by 2 bases, with 20 bases between. The CDR3 extends over 18 amino acids. Germline V gives CDR1 SGHVS, CDR2 FQNEAQ. The CDR3 here is CASSLRERGQVGNQPQHF. In nucleotides, the CDR3 is TGTGCCAGCAGCTTGAGGGAACGTGGTCAGGTCGGCAATCAGCCCCAGCATTTT.

Points on this clone: Other DNA sequences in the sample encode the same CDR3. The chain employs TRBV30 and TRBJ2-7; D possibly corresponds to TRBD1 (5 bases). The CDR3 totals 14 residues. V dropped 0 bases and J dropped 0 bases, with 9 bases sitting between them. Germline assignment: CDR1 GTSNPN and CDR2 SVGIG (reference sequence). CDR3 residues: CAWSVGRVSYEQYF. CDR3 DNA: TGTGCCTGGAGTGTAGGCAGGGTCTCCTACGAGCAGTACTTC.

This clone occurred a few times. The chain has TRBV13 and TRBJ2-6; 8 nucleotides line up with TRBD1. Germline V gene lookup returns CDR1 PRHDT and CDR2 FYEKMQ (reference sequence). The CDR3 sequence is 19 residues long. Unmatched junction bases numbered 13, after V lost 4 bases and J lost 2 bases. The CDR3, as DNA: TGTGCCAGCAGCTCGGACAGGGAAGGGTTATCTCCTGGGGCCAACGTCCTGACTTTC. Its translation: CASSSDREGLSPGANVLTF.

The chain combines TRBV29-1 with TRBJ1-1, with 8 bases identical to TRBD1. CDR3 size: 13 residues. V gave up 6 bases and J gave up 6 bases; unmatched junction bases: 9. Germline V CDR1 and CDR2: SQVTM, ANQGSEA. The CDR3, as DNA: TGCAGCGTGCGGACAGGGATGGTAGCTGAAGCTTTCTTT. It translates to CSVRTGMVAEAFF.

The genes are TRBV28 and TRBJ2-7; 9 positions agree with TRBD2. After removal of 1 base from V and 7 bases from J, the junction contained 8 bases not matched to a gene. The CDR3 length is 15 residues. Germline lookup yields CDR1 MDHEN and CDR2 SYDVKM. CDR3 region: CASSLFGGRAQEQYF. In DNA, the CDR3 is TGTGCCAGCAGTTTATTCGGCGGGAGGGCCCAGGAGCAGTACTTC.

This clone came up once. The CDR3 protein is CASTEQVPNTEAFF. Here the CDR3 DNA reads TGTGCCAGCACTGAACAGGTCCCTAACACTGAAGCTTTCTTT. J is TRBJ1-1 and V is TRBV28, with D maybe TRBD1 (5 bases). CDR3 length equals 14 residues. The germline V and J ends were trimmed by 7 bases and 2 bases, with 14 bases remaining between them. Germline CDR1 is MDHEN and CDR2 is SYDVKM.

The chain has TRBV28 and TRBJ1-2, with 8 positions matching TRBD1. The germline V gene has CDR1 MDHEN and CDR2 SYDVKM. Unmatched junction bases numbered 9, after V lost 7 bases and J lost 8 bases. The CDR3 runs 13 residues. The CDR3 here is CASTVDRGWGYTF. In DNA, the CDR3 is TGTGCCAGCACCGTTGACAGGGGTTGGGGCTACACCTTC.

CDR3 loop: CASSLVVGTSLYEQYF. CDR3 DNA sequence: TGCGCCAGCAGCTTGGTAGTGGGGACAAGTCTCTACGAGCAGTACTTC. The V gene is TRBV5-1, the J gene TRBJ2-7; a weak D match, TRBD1 (6 bases). Trimming left V 0 bases short and J 3 bases short, with 16 bases between. The CDR3 loop spans 16 amino acids. The V gene's germline CDR1 is SGHRS and CDR2 YFSETQ.

The genes are TRBV19 and TRBJ2-7; 8 nucleotides align to TRBD2. Germline V gene data show CDR1 as LNHDA and CDR2 as SQIVND (reference sequence). This CDR3 spans 15 amino acids. V was clipped by 3 bases and J by 5 bases; unmatched bases: 9. CDR3 amino acids: CASSIGGGPQNEQYF. CDR3 DNA sequence: TGTGCCAGTAGTATCGGGGGGGGCCCGCAGAACGAGCAGTACTTC.

The gene calls are TRBV19 and TRBJ1-1; TRBD1 is a possible D gene (6 bases). Germline CDR1 and CDR2: LNHDA and SQIVND (reference sequence). This CDR3 contains 15 residues. The V gene lost 5 bases and the J gene lost 1 base, with 14 bases spanning the gap. CDR3 sequence reads: CASSRKVTGNTEAFF. In DNA, the CDR3 is TGTGCCAGTAGTCGTAAAGTGACAGGGAACACTGAAGCTTTCTTT.